The 29 T cell receptor beta chains below were found in one sample sequenced in a study of vaccination and CD4 T cells after COVID-19. Sequencing of the DNA from cultured CD4+ T cells was carried out with the Oncomine TCR Beta short-read assay. From the PCR reads, TCRdb called clonotypes with MiXCR, one entry per CDR3 protein. The sample shows about 22,000 distinct CDR3 sequences, less than 35% of them seen only once. As for time point: late sampling 161 to 241 days after vaccination in three convalescent patients. Treatment defined: roughly ten-day PBMC culture with coronavirus spike peptide pools or control peptides (ViraFEST assay). Their target antigens are unknown. Sample: CD4+ T cells from blood, cultured in vitro, taken about 7 months after SARS-CoV-2 vaccination. Receptors were obtained from a human donor who had recovered from COVID-19.

The J gene is TRBJ2-7, the V gene TRBV20-1, with D hard to call. V lost 2 bases and J lost 5, with 19 bases in between. The CDR3 covers 15 residues. The germline V gene encodes CDR1 DFQATT and CDR2 SNEGSKA (reference sequence). Written as DNA, the CDR3 is TGCAGTGCTAGACCCCCTAGGGCCTCAATGGACGAGCAGTACTTC. Translated, it gives CSARPPRASMDEQYF.

This clonotype was picked up a small number of times. The gene calls are TRBV6-1 and TRBJ1-2, with D maybe TRBD1 (6 bases). V shed 6 bases and J shed 8 bases, with 16 bases lying between them. CDR1 and CDR2 from the germline V gene are MNHNS and SASEGT. The CDR3 is 13 residues long. CDR3 nucleotide sequence: TGTGCCAGCAGAGCATACAGGGTCGGCGGCTACACCTTC. Protein product: CASRAYRVGGYTF.

DNA of the CDR3: TGTGCCAGCAGCTTATTCGAGTCGAACACCGGGGAGCTGTTTTTT. Translation gives CASSLFESNTGELFF. This sequence joins TRBV11-3 and TRBJ2-2; D gene ambiguous. V lost 2 bases and J 0 bases, leaving 7 bases between the germline ends. The CDR3 has 15 residues. The germline V gene has CDR1 SGHNT and CDR2 YENEEA.

The rearrangement uses TRBV18 and TRBJ1-2; the D is unclear. The CDR3 has 11 residues. The germline gives CDR1 KGHSH, CDR2 LQKENI. V shed 4 bases and J shed 6 bases, with 6 bases lying between them. The CDR3: CASSLGNGYTF. The CDR3 nucleotides are TGTGCCAGCTCACTAGGGAATGGCTACACCTTC. The variable domain in full, completed from reference TRBV18 and TRBJ1-2, reads NAGVMQNPRHLVRRRGQEARLRCSPMKGHSHVYWYRQLPEEGLKFMVYLQKENIIDESGMPKERFSAEFPKEGPSILRIQQVVRGDSAAYFCASSLGNGYTFGSGTRLTVV.

The chain couples TRBV20-1 to TRBJ2-1; D uncertain. This CDR3 comprises 12 residues. The germline gives CDR1 DFQATT, CDR2 SNEGSKA (reference sequence). The V and J ends lost 3 bases and 4 bases respectively, with 7 bases between them. The CDR3 loop is CSASKGYNEQFF. DNA for the CDR3: TGCAGTGCTAGTAAAGGGTACAATGAGCAGTTCTTC.

This chain uses TRBV20-1 with TRBJ1-2; a weak D match, TRBD1 (5 bases). V was cut by 0 bases and J by 2 bases, with 13 bases left in between. CDR1 and CDR2 (germline): DFQATT, SNEGSKA (reference sequence). The CDR3 is made up of 15 amino acids. CDR3 bases: TGCAGTGCTAGAGATTACGGGGGGTCGAACTATGGCTACACCTTC. Its translation: CSARDYGGSNYGYTF.

Relative to its sample, this clonotype is medium-sized (0.01 to 0.1%). The chain has TRBV6-1 and TRBJ2-3; no reliable D call. Germline V gene data show CDR1 as MNHNS and CDR2 as SASEGT. With 5 bases removed from V and 2 bases from J, the gap between germline ends came to 2 bases. The CDR3 totals 11 residues. This CDR3 is CASSITDTQYF. CDR3 nucleotide sequence: TGTGCCAGCAGTATCACAGATACGCAGTATTTT.

J is TRBJ2-2 and V is TRBV11-3; 7 nucleotides agree with TRBD1. This CDR3 has 16 amino acids. The trim removed 5 bases at V and 2 bases at J, leaving 8 bases unmatched. CDR1 and CDR2 (germline): SGHNT, YENEEA. The DNA of the CDR3 is TGTGCCAGCAGCACCAGGACAGGCCGCAACACCGGGGAGCTGTTTTTT. Translating it yields CASSTRTGRNTGELFF.

The chain couples TRBV7-8 to TRBJ2-1; 12 bases align to TRBD2. Germline CDR1 is SGHVS and CDR2 is FQNEAQ. V shed 6 bases, J shed 0 bases, and the junction held 6 bases outside the gene matches. The CDR3 extends over 17 amino acids. CDR3 region: CASRTSGGPGSYNEQFF. For the CDR3, the DNA is TGTGCCAGCAGGACTAGCGGGGGCCCCGGCTCCTACAATGAGCAGTTCTTC.

The chain has TRBV18 and TRBJ1-2; the D gene is possibly TRBD1 (6 bases). In germline, CDR1 is KGHSH, CDR2 LQKENI. V shed 3 bases and J shed 8 bases, with 22 bases lying between them. CDR3 length: 16 amino acids. In nucleotides, the CDR3 is TGTGCCAGCTCACCGGGTCAGGCAGGGGCGACTAGCGGCTACACCTTC. Translation gives CASSPGQAGATSGYTF.

This clonotype was counted only a few times. The J gene is TRBJ2-1, the V gene TRBV7-3, with TRBD2 matching 16 bases. This CDR3 is built from 20 residues. In germline, CDR1 is SGHTA, CDR2 FQGTGA. V trimming: 2 bases; J trimming: 7 bases; junction bases outside the gene matches: 14. CDR3 residues: CASSLWGLAGGRPRANEQFF. The CDR3, as DNA: TGTGCCAGCAGCTTATGGGGACTAGCGGGAGGGCGGCCCCGGGCGAATGAGCAGTTCTTC.

This clonotype has a single count. The genes are TRBV25-1 and TRBJ2-2; the D gene is possibly TRBD1 (5 bases). CDR3 length: 17 residues. Germline CDR1 reads MGHDK; CDR2 reads SYGVNS. Trimming stripped 3 bases from V and 7 bases from J, with 21 bases between. The CDR3 DNA is TGTGCCAGCAGTGACCTGCTTGGCCAGGGCTTTGGCGGGGAGCTGTTTTTT. It specifies CASSDLLGQGFGGELFF. The full variable domain, rest sourced from reference TRBV25-1 and TRBJ2-2, is EADIYQTPRYLVIGTGKKITLECSQTMGHDKMYWYQQDPGMELHLIHYSYGVNSTEKGDLSSESTVSRIRTEHFPLTLESARPSHTSQYLCASSDLLGQGFGGELFFGEGSRLTVL.

V is TRBV6-1 and J is TRBJ2-5, with 8 nucleotides matching TRBD1. Germline CDR1 MNHNS, CDR2 SASEGT. The CDR3 runs to 14 residues. V shed 5 bases, J shed 5 bases, and the junction held 7 bases outside the gene matches. The CDR3 sequence is CASSRSGGAETQYF. CDR3 bases: TGTGCCAGCAGTCGATCAGGGGGCGCGGAGACCCAGTACTTC.

There are a few counts of this clonotype. The chain is built from TRBV7-9 and TRBJ2-7; D is perhaps TRBD2 (5 bases). The CDR3 loop spans 14 amino acids. Germline loops: CDR1 SEHNR, CDR2 FQNEAQ (reference sequence). Trimming pared 5 bases from V and 3 bases from J, leaving 14 bases between. The CDR3 nucleotides are TGTGCCAGCAGCCCCCCGGGGAGCCGCTACGAGCAGTACTTC. The encoded protein is CASSPPGSRYEQYF.

The chain uses TRBV20-1 and TRBJ2-4; D may be TRBD1 (5 bases). The CDR3 is made up of 14 amino acids. V shed 2 bases and J shed 8 bases, with 16 bases lying between them. Germline CDR1 DFQATT, CDR2 SNEGSKA (reference sequence). CDR3 amino acids: CSARRTQGVDIQYF. CDR3 sequence (DNA): TGCAGTGCTAGACGGACGCAGGGTGTAGACATTCAGTACTTC.

The V gene is TRBV24-1, the J gene TRBJ2-7; D uncertain. The CDR3 contains 14 residues. The germline V gene has CDR1 KGHDR and CDR2 SFDVKD. Trimming stripped 6 bases from V and 2 bases from J, with 13 bases between. The CDR3 sequence is CATSSTTDPYEQYF. The CDR3 nucleotides are TGTGCCACCAGTTCCACGACGGACCCCTACGAGCAGTACTTC.

The chain is built from TRBV20-1 and TRBJ2-5; TRBD1 agrees at 7 bases. V lost 4 bases to trimming and J lost 2 bases; unmatched junction nucleotides: 7. This CDR3 is 14 amino acids long. Per the germline V gene, CDR1 is DFQATT and CDR2 is SNEGSKA (reference sequence). In DNA form, the CDR3 reads TGCAGTGCTATGAGGGACAGAAAACAAGAGACCCAGTACTTC. Protein sequence: CSAMRDRKQETQYF.

This CDR3 is CASSLRWGAYGTDTQYF. The CDR3 DNA reads TGTGCCAGCAGCTTAAGGTGGGGGGCCTACGGTACAGATACGCAGTATTTT. The V and J genes are TRBV7-2 and TRBJ2-3; D may match TRBD1 or TRBD2 (6 bases each). Deletions cut 2 bases from V and 3 bases from J, with 18 bases between. Per the germline V gene, CDR1 is SGHTA and CDR2 is FQGNSA. This CDR3 has 17 residues.

This clonotype was seen a handful of times. The chain recombines TRBV19 with TRBJ2-1; D is unclear. V dropped 5 bases and J dropped 9 bases, with 14 bases sitting between them. Germline V gives CDR1 LNHDA, CDR2 SQIVND (reference sequence). CDR3 size: 13 residues. The DNA for the CDR3 is TGTGCCAGTAGTCCCCGCTCATACGCTGAGCAGTTCTTC. Its protein is CASSPRSYAEQFF.

Only a few counts were recorded for this clonotype. The chain joins TRBV6-5 to TRBJ1-1; D may be TRBD1 (5 bases). V lost 0 bases, J lost 4 bases, and 9 bases lay in between. The V gene's germline CDR1 is MNHEY and CDR2 SVGAGI. The CDR3 runs to 14 residues. The CDR3 DNA reads as TGTGCCAGCAGTTACTCGTTGGGGGGCACTGAAGCTTTCTTT. It encodes CASSYSLGGTEAFF.

This chain links TRBV7-8 with TRBJ2-7, with a weak D call TRBD2 (6 bases). The germline gives CDR1 SGHVS, CDR2 FQNEAQ. The CDR3 consists of 13 residues. The V and J ends lost 2 bases and 3 bases respectively, with 8 bases between them. CDR3 region: CASSLWGVYEQYF. Here the CDR3 DNA reads TGTGCCAGCAGCTTATGGGGGGTCTACGAGCAGTACTTC.

This clonotype was seen a few times. The chain carries TRBV5-4 and TRBJ2-5, with 13 bases lining up with TRBD2. V dropped 4 bases and J dropped 1; count of bases not matched to a gene: 4. The CDR3 consists of 16 residues. The germline CDR1 and CDR2 sequences are SGHNT and YYREEE (reference sequence). The DNA for the CDR3 is TGTGCCAGCAGCAAAGGACTAGCGGGAGTCCAAGAGACCCAGTACTTC. Translated, it gives CASSKGLAGVQETQYF.

This clonotype appeared a few times. CDR3 in amino acids: CASRRGAETQYF. DNA for the CDR3: TGTGCCAGCAGGAGGGGGGCAGAGACCCAGTACTTC. The rearrangement links TRBV12-3 or TRBV12-4 to TRBJ2-5, with D tentatively TRBD1 or TRBD2 (6 bases each). V was clipped by 6 bases and J by 4 bases, with 9 bases between them. The CDR3 covers 12 residues.

This chain connects TRBV6-1 to TRBJ1-2; D not certain. V was pared by 5 bases and J by 5 bases, with 12 bases between. CDR1 and CDR2 from the germline V gene are MNHNS and SASEGT. The CDR3 spans 13 residues. CDR3 region: CASSREMHYGYTF. The CDR3 DNA reads TGTGCCAGCAGTCGAGAGATGCATTATGGCTACACCTTC.

This clonotype was observed a few times. The V gene is TRBV7-8, the J gene TRBJ2-3; D is possibly TRBD2 (6 bases). The CDR3 extends over 13 amino acids. With 5 bases removed from V and 8 bases from J, the gap between germline ends came to 14 bases. Germline CDR1 reads SGHVS; CDR2 reads FQNEAQ. The CDR3 coding sequence is TGTGCCAGCAGCCCTGGGACTGAGGGTACGCAGTATTTT. Its translation is CASSPGTEGTQYF.

This clonotype was picked up a small number of times. This rearrangement joins TRBV4-3 to TRBJ1-2; D gene ambiguous. This CDR3 region has 13 residues. Germline assignment: CDR1 LGHNA and CDR2 YSLEER. The germline V and J ends were trimmed by 2 bases and 7 bases, with 11 bases remaining between them. In nucleotides, the CDR3 is TGCGCCAGCAGCCAAAACAACGGACCTGGCTACACCTTC. Protein sequence: CASSQNNGPGYTF.

The chain couples TRBV6-1 to TRBJ2-3; D is possibly TRBD2 (5 bases). Germline-derived CDR1 and CDR2 are MNHNS and SASEGT. V was cut by 7 bases and J by 4 bases, with 12 bases left in between. The CDR3 has 13 amino acids. The CDR3 DNA reads as TGTGCCAGCAATCGTGGACTCGCAGATACGCAGTATTTT. Amino acid sequence: CASNRGLADTQYF.

This clonotype was counted a few times. The J gene is TRBJ1-2, the V gene TRBV6-1, with D unresolved. Looked up from germline, CDR1 is MNHNS and CDR2 is SASEGT. This CDR3 contains 10 residues. V shed 6 bases and J shed 4 bases, with 3 bases lying between them. As DNA, the CDR3 is TGTGCCAGCAGGAGCTATGGCTACACCTTC. This translates into CASRSYGYTF.

The chain combines TRBV7-9 with TRBJ2-3; D not resolved. Germline V CDR1 and CDR2: SEHNR, FQNEAQ (reference sequence). Deletions cut 8 bases from V and 4 bases from J, with 7 bases between. CDR3 length: 11 amino acids. This CDR3 reads CASGISDTQYF. The DNA of the CDR3 is TGTGCCAGCGGCATATCAGATACGCAGTATTTT.